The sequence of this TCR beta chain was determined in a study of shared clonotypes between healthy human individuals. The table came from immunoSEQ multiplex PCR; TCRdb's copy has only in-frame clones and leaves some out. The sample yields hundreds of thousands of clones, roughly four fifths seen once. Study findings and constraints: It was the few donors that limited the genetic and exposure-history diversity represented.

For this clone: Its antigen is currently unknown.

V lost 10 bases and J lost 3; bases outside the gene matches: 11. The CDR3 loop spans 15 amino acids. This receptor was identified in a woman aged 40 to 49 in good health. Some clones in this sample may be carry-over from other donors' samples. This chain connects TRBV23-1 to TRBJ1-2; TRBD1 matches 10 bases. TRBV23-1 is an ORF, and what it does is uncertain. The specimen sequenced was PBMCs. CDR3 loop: CATCTGTGAYYGYTF. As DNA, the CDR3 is TGCGCCACCTGCACCGGGACAGGGGCGTACTATGGCTACACCTTC.